The present TCR beta chain was sequenced within a study of shared T cell receptors in the human thymus. Produced via immunoSEQ multiplex PCR; TCRdb's table is partial and in-frame only. The table includes a few hundred thousand clones, 85% to 95% detected once. The CDR3 runs to 17 residues. The germline CDR1 and CDR2 sequences are SGDLS and YYNGEE. Trimming took off 3 bases at V and 5 bases at J, with 21 bases between the two ends. The sequence derives from a human donor. Sequenced input: thymocytes. The chain combines TRBV9 with TRBJ2-1; D gene unclear. DNA for the CDR3: TGTGCCAGCAGCGGCGTACGAGCGCTACCCAAGAACAATGAGCAGTTCTTC. Translation gives CASSGVRALPKNNEQFF.